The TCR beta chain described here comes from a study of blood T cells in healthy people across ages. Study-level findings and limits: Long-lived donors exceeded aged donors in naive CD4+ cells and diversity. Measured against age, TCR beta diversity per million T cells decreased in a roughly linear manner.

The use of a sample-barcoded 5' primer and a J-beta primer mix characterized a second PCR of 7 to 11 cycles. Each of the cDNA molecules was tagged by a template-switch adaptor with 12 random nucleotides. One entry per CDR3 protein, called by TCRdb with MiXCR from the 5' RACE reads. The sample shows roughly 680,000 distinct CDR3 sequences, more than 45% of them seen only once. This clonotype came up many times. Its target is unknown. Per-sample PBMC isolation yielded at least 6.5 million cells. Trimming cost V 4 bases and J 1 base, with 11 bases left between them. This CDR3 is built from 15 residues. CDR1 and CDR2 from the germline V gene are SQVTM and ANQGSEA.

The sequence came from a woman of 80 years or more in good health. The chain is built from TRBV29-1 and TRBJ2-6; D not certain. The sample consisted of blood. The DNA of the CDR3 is TGCAGCGTTGGGGGAACCCCTTCTGGGGCCAACGTCCTGACTTTC. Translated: CSVGGTPSGANVLTF.